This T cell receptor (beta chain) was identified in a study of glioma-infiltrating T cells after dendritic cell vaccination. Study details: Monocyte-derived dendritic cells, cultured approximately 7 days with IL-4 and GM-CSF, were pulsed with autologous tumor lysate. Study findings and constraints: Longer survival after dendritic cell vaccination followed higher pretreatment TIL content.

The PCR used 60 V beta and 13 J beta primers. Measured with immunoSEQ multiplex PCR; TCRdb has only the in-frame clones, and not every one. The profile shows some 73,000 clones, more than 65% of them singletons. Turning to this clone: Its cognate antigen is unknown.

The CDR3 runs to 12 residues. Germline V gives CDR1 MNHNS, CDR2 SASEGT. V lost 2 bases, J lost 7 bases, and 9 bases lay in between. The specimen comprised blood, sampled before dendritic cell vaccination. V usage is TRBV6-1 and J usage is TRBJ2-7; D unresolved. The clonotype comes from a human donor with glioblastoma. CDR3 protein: CASSESAREQYF. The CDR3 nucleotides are TGTGCCAGCAGTGAATCGGCGCGGGAGCAGTACTTC.